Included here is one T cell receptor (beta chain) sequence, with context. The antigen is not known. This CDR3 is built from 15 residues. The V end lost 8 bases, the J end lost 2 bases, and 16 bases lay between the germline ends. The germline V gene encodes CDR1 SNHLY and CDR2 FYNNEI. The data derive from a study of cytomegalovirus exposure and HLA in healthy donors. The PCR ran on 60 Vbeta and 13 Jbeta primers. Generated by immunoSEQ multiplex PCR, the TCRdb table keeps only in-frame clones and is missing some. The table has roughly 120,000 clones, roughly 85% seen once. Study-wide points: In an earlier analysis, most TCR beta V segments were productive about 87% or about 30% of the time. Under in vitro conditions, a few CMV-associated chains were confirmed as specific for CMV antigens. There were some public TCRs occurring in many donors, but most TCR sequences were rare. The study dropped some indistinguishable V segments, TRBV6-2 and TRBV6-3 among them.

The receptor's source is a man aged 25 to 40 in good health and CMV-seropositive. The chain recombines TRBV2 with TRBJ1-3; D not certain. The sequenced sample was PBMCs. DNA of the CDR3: TGTGCCAGCTCGAGAGAGGGTAGAGCTGGAAACACCATATATTTT. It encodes CASSREGRAGNTIYF.